The source of this T cell receptor (beta chain) is a study of shared clonotypes between healthy human individuals. Adults of Caucasian background living in Nashville, Tennessee made up all donors. In the CD4+ fraction, cells were divided into CD45RA+ naive and CD45RA-negative memory subsets. DNA at about 200 ng, tens of thousands of T cell genomes, went into sorted-subset replicate PCRs. Repertoires were generated with immunoSEQ multiplex PCR, while TCRdb's copy carries only in-frame clones and drops some. The table has roughly 220,000 clones, 60% to 80% seen once. The material sequenced was memory CD4+ T cells sorted from blood. Sample subset: CD45RA-negative fraction. This TCR came from a man aged 30 to 39 in good health.

The CDR3 nucleotides read TGTGCCAGCAGCGGGGGAATCTATCAGCCCCAGCATTTT. Residues: CASSGGIYQPQHF. The gene calls are TRBV6-1 and TRBJ1-5, with D perhaps TRBD1 (5 bases). From germline, CDR1 is MNHNS and CDR2 SASEGT. The V end lost 6 bases, the J end lost 5 bases, and 11 bases lay between the germline ends. The length of the CDR3 is 13 residues.